Only a few counts were recorded for the clone carrying this TCR beta chain. With 10 bases removed from V and 1 base from J, the gap between germline ends came to 4 bases. Germline-derived CDR1 and CDR2 are SEHNR and FQNEAQ (reference sequence). This CDR3 is 10 amino acids long. Sequencing used cDNA as its template, made by extracting RNA and reverse transcribing it. The assay was immunoSEQ multiplex PCR, and TCRdb's table has in-frame clones only and misses some. The sample records some 130,000 clones, roughly 50% being singletons. These data are taken from a study of CD8+ T cells in alopecia areata. Peripheral blood and lesional scalp punch biopsies were taken from alopecia areata patients.

The sample was CD4+ T cells sorted from blood, taken at week 0. The chain uses TRBV7-9 and TRBJ2-5; D uncertain. This clonotype was obtained from a human donor with alopecia areata. The CDR3 sequence is CAIAQETQYF. The CDR3 DNA follows: TGTGCCATAGCCCAAGAGACCCAGTACTTC.